The 8 T cell receptor beta chains presented below share a single source sample, sequenced in a study of T cell responses to AZD1222 COVID-19 vaccine. Profiling relied on immunoSEQ multiplex PCR, and the TCRdb table lists in-frame clones only, not all of them. Among roughly 130,000 clones, roughly 93% were seen once, and the ten largest hold around 1.8%. Material: peripheral blood, obtained on day 0 of AZD1222 vaccination. These receptors all come from an adult in good health.

V gene TRBV5-1 combines with J gene TRBJ2-5; TRBD1 aligns across 8 bases. The V and J ends lost 0 bases and 5 bases, in that order; junction bases with no gene match: 6. There are 15 residues in the CDR3. Germline V gives CDR1 SGHRS, CDR2 YFSETQ. Here the CDR3 reads CASSLATGTGETQYF. The DNA of the CDR3 is TGCGCCAGCAGCTTGGCCACAGGGACAGGCGAGACCCAGTACTTC.

This clone was counted a few times. The genes are TRBV4-2 and TRBJ2-1; 7 bases fit TRBD1. The V segment lost 3 bases and the J segment 0 bases; nucleotides outside the gene matches: 8. Germline CDR1 LGHNA, CDR2 YNFKEQ. The CDR3 contains 17 residues. The CDR3 spells CASSQTGQESSYNEQFF. In nucleotides, the CDR3 is TGTGCCAGCAGCCAGACTGGACAGGAGAGCTCCTACAATGAGCAGTTCTTC.

The chain joins TRBV29-1 to TRBJ2-1; 9 positions agree with TRBD1. In germline, CDR1 is SQVTM, CDR2 ANQGSEA. Unmatched junction bases numbered 5, after V lost 1 base and J lost 7 bases. The CDR3 loop spans 14 amino acids. The CDR3 nucleotides are TGCAGCGTTGAAGGGACAGGGGTAAGAAATGAGCAGTTCTTC. Translation gives CSVEGTGVRNEQFF.

The V and J genes are TRBV30 and TRBJ1-4; D is unresolved. Germline V CDR1 and CDR2: GTSNPN, SVGIG (reference sequence). The CDR3 extends over 14 amino acids. The V end was cut by 1 base, the J end by 6 bases, with 12 bases between. CDR3: CAWSGSPGDEKLFF. The CDR3, as DNA: TGTGCCTGGAGTGGTTCGCCCGGTGATGAAAAACTGTTTTTT. The variable domain in full, completed from reference TRBV30 and TRBJ1-4, reads SQTIHQWPATLVQPVGSPLSLECTVEGTSNPNLYWYRQAAGRGLQLLFYSVGIGQISSEVPQNLSASRPQDRQFILSSKKLLLSDSGFYLCAWSGSPGDEKLFFGSGTQLSVL.

The chain carries TRBV5-1 and TRBJ2-3; 11 bases are a match to TRBD2. CDR1 is SGHRS and CDR2 is YFSETQ in the germline V gene. The CDR3 sequence is 17 residues long. V shed 4 bases, J shed 2 bases, and the junction held 9 bases outside the gene matches. In DNA, the CDR3 is TGCGCCAGCAGCCCTGCTCCTAGCGGGAGGACCACAGATACGCAGTATTTT. Protein: CASSPAPSGRTTDTQYF.

J is TRBJ2-7 and V is TRBV27, with a tentative D call TRBD1 (6 bases). This CDR3 has 14 residues. V lost 4 bases to trimming and J lost 5 bases, with 15 bases between them. Germline V gene lookup returns CDR1 MNHEY and CDR2 SMNVEV (reference sequence). The chain's CDR3 is CASSSLSDRHEQYV. CDR3 bases: TGTGCCAGCAGTTCACTCTCAGACAGGCACGAGCAGTACGTC.

The J gene is TRBJ1-2, the V gene TRBV18, with D possibly matching TRBD1 (6 bases). V lost 2 bases, J lost 3 bases, and 10 bases lay in between. Germline V gene sequence: CDR1 KGHSH, CDR2 LQKENI. CDR3 length: 14 amino acids. CDR3 region: CASSPSRQDYGYTF. The CDR3 DNA is TGTGCCAGCTCACCATCTCGACAGGACTATGGCTACACCTTC.

This clone was counted once. This rearrangement joins TRBV10-3 to TRBJ2-1, with 14 bases aligning to TRBD2. The germline CDR1 and CDR2 sequences are ENHRY and SYGVKD. V shed 11 bases, J shed 12 bases, and the junction held 15 bases outside the gene matches. The CDR3 runs 15 residues. The CDR3 region is CASGPTGTSGRRQFF. The CDR3 DNA reads as TGTGCCTCCGGTCCTACCGGGACTAGCGGGAGAAGGCAGTTCTTC.